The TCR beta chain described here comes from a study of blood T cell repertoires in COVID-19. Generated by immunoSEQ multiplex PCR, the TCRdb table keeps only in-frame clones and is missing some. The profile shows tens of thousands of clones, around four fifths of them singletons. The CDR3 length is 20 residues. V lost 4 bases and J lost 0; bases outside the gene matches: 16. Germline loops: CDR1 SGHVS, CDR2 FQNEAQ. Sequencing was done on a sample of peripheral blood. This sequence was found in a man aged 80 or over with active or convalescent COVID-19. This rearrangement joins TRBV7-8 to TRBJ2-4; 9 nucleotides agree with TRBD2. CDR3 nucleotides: TGTGCCAGCAGCTCCCCCCGGAGCGCTAGCGGGAATTTAGCCAAAAACATTCAGTACTTC. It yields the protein CASSSPRSASGNLAKNIQYF.